This T cell receptor (beta chain) was identified in a study of OX40 agonist ivuxolimab in advanced cancers. Across the study: Head and neck, renal cell, melanoma or hepatocellular carcinoma were the cancers that dose-escalation patients had. Three patients had partial responses: one hepatocellular carcinoma, two cutaneous melanoma.

The repertoire was sequenced with immunoSEQ multiplex PCR; TCRdb's copy has only in-frame clones and lacks some. This sample has more than 85,000 clones; about nine tenths occur once, and the top ten carry approximately 0.34%. This clone was recorded once. The CDR3 runs 16 residues. V lost 1 base, J lost 5 bases, and 15 bases lay in between. Germline V gene sequence: CDR1 LGHNA, CDR2 YNFKEQ. Sequencing used CD4+ or CD8+ T cells sorted from blood, obtained in a trial of the OX40 agonist ivuxolimab. The sequence was obtained from an adult with an advanced solid tumor such as melanoma, head and neck, liver or kidney cancer. J is TRBJ2-1 and V is TRBV4-2, with a weak D call TRBD2 (6 bases). CDR3: CASSQGVTSSHNEQFF. The CDR3 DNA sequence: TGTGCCAGCAGCCAAGGGGTGACTAGTAGTCACAATGAGCAGTTCTTC.